This T cell receptor (beta chain) was sequenced for a study of blood T cells in healthy people across ages. Study results and caveats: Those diversity estimates obtained from one million T cells were thought to be underestimates.

The CDR3 covers 17 residues. V was trimmed by 5 bases and J by 2 bases, leaving 22 bases between them. The germline CDR1 and CDR2 sequences are SGHTA and FQGNSA. Remarks on this clonotype: Its antigen remains unknown.

Primers used in a second PCR of about 6 to 11 cycles were a sample-barcoded 5' primer and a J-beta primer mix. TCRdb reanalysed the 5' RACE reads using MiXCR and keeps one entry per CDR3 protein. The sample consists of about 970,000 distinct CDR3 sequences, roughly half of them appearing once. The clonotype was recovered from a woman aged 60-75 years in good health. The sequencing input was blood. V gene TRBV7-2 combines with J gene TRBJ2-7, with D maybe TRBD1 (5 bases). The CDR3 loop reads CASSLRSGRGPTYEQYF. The CDR3 DNA follows: TGTGCCAGCAGCCTTAGGTCAGGGCGCGGACCTACCTACGAGCAGTACTTC.